Listed here is a single T cell receptor (beta chain). The antigen remains undetermined. TCRdb ran MiXCR on the 5' RACE reads and lists one entry per CDR3 protein. The sample includes 150,000 or so distinct CDR3 sequences, around a tenth of them seen just once. The sample belongs to a study of T-cell memory formation after mild COVID-19. General study results and limits: Contracting clones from day 15 to 85 had balanced CD4/CD8; later expanders favoured CD4+.

The CDR3 length is 14 residues. The germline V gene encodes CDR1 SNHLY and CDR2 FYNNEI. V shed 8 bases, J shed 8 bases, and the junction held 11 bases outside the gene matches. The receptor was derived from a man aged 18 to 30 who had mild COVID-19 (a few samples of this study predate the infection). Cell type and time point are not known. V gene TRBV2 combines with J gene TRBJ1-1; 10 bases map to TRBD1. Sample: PBMCs or a T cell subset sorted from them (not recorded which). Here the CDR3 reads CASRQTGGAEEAFF. CDR3 sequence (DNA): TGTGCCAGCCGTCAGACAGGGGGCGCCGAGGAAGCTTTCTTT.